The source of this T cell receptor (beta chain) is a study of early T cells in non-severe SARS-CoV-2 infection. Individual cDNA molecules received unique molecular identifiers during library preparation. One entry per CDR3 protein, called by TCRdb with MiXCR from the 5' RACE reads. The sample gives tens of thousands of distinct CDR3 sequences, about 12% of which show up once; roughly 5.3% is in the top ten. This clonotype was recorded at least ten times. With 4 bases removed from V and 2 bases from J, the gap between germline ends came to 11 bases. Germline-derived CDR1 and CDR2 are SGHTA and FQGNSA. This CDR3 comprises 14 residues.

The clonotype comes from an adult who was a healthcare worker with PCR-confirmed SARS-CoV-2 infection or an uninfected control (not recorded which). This chain links TRBV7-2 with TRBJ2-5; D may be TRBD1 (5 bases). The sample consisted of whole blood. CDR3 nucleotide sequence: TGTGCCAGCAGCTCTAGGGGCAGGCAAGAGACCCAGTACTTC. It translates to CASSSRGRQETQYF.